Below, one T cell receptor beta chain is given with its context. This clone was seen just once. There is no known antigen for this receptor. It has no much larger one-base neighbor in the sample; base qualities were not kept. The sample belongs to a study of IL-32 and malignant T cell survival in cutaneous lymphoma (dated by TCRdb to 2020 to 2022). Background for the entire study: The question that high-throughput TCR sequencing tested was whether the TCR Vbeta+ T cells surviving in IL-32 cultures belonged to the malignant clone, as opposed to being benign T cells that shared that Vbeta. Samples from two CTCL donors were studied by high-throughput TCR sequencing, and IL-32beta was confirmed to support malignant T cell survival in vitro.

The blood samples were obtained from patients with leukemic cutaneous T cell lymphoma (Sezary syndrome) who were treated at a US cutaneous lymphoma program. Ficoll centrifugation was used to isolate peripheral blood mononuclear cells from the blood of patients. Genomic DNA was extracted with the QIAamp DNA Mini kit and was profiled by immunoSEQ with 100-400 ng of DNA template. TCRdb's version of the immuneACCESS table is confined to in-frame rearrangements and falls short of the full clone set. An unresolved V gene accounts for under half of the shortfall where checked; the remainder is of unknown origin. This sample holds around 2,300 clones; roughly 80% were observed only once. The top ten clones comprise approximately 50% of the sample. Trimming leaves V shorter by 2 bases and J shorter by 4 bases, with the junction holding 6 bases beyond the gene matches. The CDR3 sequence holds 16 residues, the cysteine and phenylalanine included. CDR3 DNA only is kept here, 48 bases in frame from base 1. Sequences MNHNY (CDR1) and SVGAGI (CDR2) are obtained from the germline V gene (reference sequence).

On the study overall, not on this receptor specifically: Persistence of malignant T cell TCRs after in vitro culture with IL-32beta was shown by TCR sequencing. The kinetics of enhanced malignant T cell survival in culture differed somewhat between CTCL blood donors. IL-32beta appeared to promote malignant T cell survival in vitro by inducing large CD14+ antigen-presenting cells that lowered apoptosis. The methods did not state the exact culture duration for the TCR-sequenced samples.

This specimen consisted of blood, obtained on day 0. The rearrangement combines TRBV6-6 with TRBJ2-1, and 9 junction bases match TRBD2. This clonotype was obtained from a human donor with cutaneous T cell lymphoma. The DNA sequence is as follows: TGTGCCAGCAGTTACGGCTGGGCGGGGGGGTACAATGAGCAGTTCTTC. Translated, this gives CASSYGWAGGYNEQFF.